This T cell receptor (beta chain) was identified in a study of metastatic and nonmetastatic thyroid tumors. Study in general: Repertoires of blood and of tissue (tumor or nodule) from malignant and benign thyroid patients were compared. General study results and limits: A significant increase in TCR beta diversity was reportedly seen in malignant thyroid tumors relative to benign nodules, in blood and tumor.

Authors' analysis steps: For papillary thyroid cancer, a distant-metastasis classifier was constructed from CDR3 differences observed across clinicopathological groups. TCRdb used MiXCR to call clones anew from the PCR reads. The V and J calls shown here were made by TCRdb, not taken from the authors' results. Here the sample spans around 50,000 clones, roughly 29% being singletons. Note on this clone: The antigen is not known.

Patients were all untreated before their thyroid surgery. The origin of this receptor is a female donor with papillary thyroid cancer or a benign thyroid nodule (not recorded which). Some clones in this sample may be carry-over from other donors' samples. Sequencing was performed on blood.

CDR3 sequence: CASSLVADASYEQYF. Here the CDR3 DNA reads TGCGCCAGCAGCTTGGTGGCGGACGCTAGCTACGAGCAGTACTTC. The chain links TRBV5-1 to TRBJ2-7; the D is unclear. The CDR3 contains 15 residues. V gave up 0 bases and J gave up 3 bases, with 13 bases separating them. In germline, CDR1 is SGHRS, CDR2 YFSETQ. The whole variable domain, remainder taken from reference TRBV5-1 and TRBJ2-7, is KAGVTQTPRYLIKTRGQQVTLSCSPISGHRSVSWYQQTPGQGLQFLFEYFSETQRNKGNFPGRFSGRQFSNSRSEMNVSTLELGDSALYLCASSLVADASYEQYFGPGTRLTVT.